This TCR beta chain was observed in a study of a mutant IDH1 vaccine in newly diagnosed glioma. The overall study: The earlier regimen, radiotherapy, temozolomide, or both, was most often both.

Generated by immunoSEQ multiplex PCR, the TCRdb table keeps only in-frame clones and is missing some. The sample records 60,000 to 75,000 clones, 85% to 90% being singletons. Time point of the sample: week 35, safety follow-up. What each vaccine dose contained was 300 ug of mutant IDH1 20-mer peptide, accompanied by topical imiquimod. About this clone itself: The antigen is unknown.

CDR1 and CDR2 from the germline V gene are SGHKS and YYEKEE (reference sequence). The V and J ends lost 5 bases and 6 bases respectively, with 18 bases between them. The CDR3 is 15 amino acids. The source is a young man with glioma. Source: PBMCs, taken from a glioma patient whose treatment included an IDH1 peptide vaccine. The chain has TRBV5-5 and TRBJ1-5, with unresolved D. CDR3 nucleotide sequence: TGTGCCAGCAGAATAAGCCAGACCAAGAGTCAGCCCCAGCATTTT. It yields the protein CASRISQTKSQPQHF.